The 28 T cell receptor beta chains below all came from one sample that was sequenced in a study of OX40 agonist ivuxolimab in advanced cancers. Some clones are missing from TCRdb's copy, which holds only in-frame ones; the method was immunoSEQ multiplex PCR. The data hold 100,000 to 130,000 clones, with approximately 90% observed a single time. This sample comprised CD4+ or CD8+ T cells sorted from blood, obtained in a trial of the OX40 agonist ivuxolimab. The source is an adult with an advanced solid tumor such as melanoma, head and neck, liver or kidney cancer.

The V call is TRBV29-1, the J call TRBJ2-1; D perhaps matches TRBD2 (7 bases). V shed 0 bases and J shed 2 bases, with 17 bases lying between them. The CDR3 sequence is 17 residues long. Germline V gene sequence: CDR1 SQVTM, CDR2 ANQGSEA. The CDR3 reads CSVEDIRGGRPYNEQFF. The CDR3 DNA is TGCAGCGTTGAAGATATCAGGGGCGGGAGACCCTACAATGAGCAGTTCTTC.

J is TRBJ1-5 and V is TRBV18, with a possible D match to TRBD1 (5 bases). Germline V gives CDR1 KGHSH, CDR2 LQKENI. V was shortened by 8 bases and J by 9 bases, with 17 bases between the two germline ends. The CDR3 sequence is 13 residues long. CDR3 residues: CASGAGDHPPQHF. The CDR3 DNA is TGTGCCAGCGGGGCAGGCGATCATCCGCCCCAGCATTTT.

The chain joins TRBV5-1 to TRBJ2-7, with D possibly matching TRBD1 (6 bases). V was shortened by 3 bases and J by 0 bases, with 10 bases between the two germline ends. Germline V gene sequence: CDR1 SGHRS, CDR2 YFSETQ. This CDR3 has 14 amino acids. The CDR3 is CASSWTESSYEQYF. Here the CDR3 DNA reads TGCGCCAGCAGCTGGACAGAGAGCTCCTACGAGCAGTACTTC.

The rearrangement joins TRBV20-1 to TRBJ1-1, with D perhaps TRBD1 (5 bases). The CDR3 contains 11 residues. Trimming pared 6 bases from V and 6 bases from J, leaving 11 bases between. CDR1 and CDR2 from the germline V gene are DFQATT and SNEGSKA (reference sequence). The CDR3 here is CSAGPGAEAFF. CDR3 in DNA: TGCAGTGCGGGACCGGGGGCTGAAGCTTTCTTT.

The rearrangement joins TRBV2 to TRBJ2-7, with 10 bases fitting TRBD1. Germline CDR1 reads SNHLY; CDR2 reads FYNNEI. The ends lost 6 bases at V and 5 bases at J; junction bases unmatched: 7. The CDR3 extends over 14 amino acids. The chain's CDR3 is CASSVPGQGNEQYF. In nucleotides, the CDR3 is TGTGCCAGCAGCGTCCCGGGACAGGGGAACGAGCAGTACTTC.

The gene calls are TRBV18 and TRBJ1-3; tentative D call: TRBD1 (6 bases). Germline lookup yields CDR1 KGHSH and CDR2 LQKENI. The CDR3 extends over 18 amino acids. The ends were cut back, 3 bases at V and 3 bases at J, with 21 bases in the middle. Here the CDR3 reads CASSPPISTGTNGNTIYF. In DNA form, the CDR3 reads TGTGCCAGCTCACCCCCGATCTCGACAGGAACTAATGGAAACACCATATATTTT.

J is TRBJ2-5 and V is TRBV5-1; possible D gene TRBD2, 5 bases. Per the germline V gene, CDR1 is SGHRS and CDR2 is YFSETQ. This CDR3 has 15 amino acids. V lost 4 bases, J lost 1 base, and 14 bases lay in between. As DNA, the CDR3 is TGCGCCAGCAGCCCCTTCGGGGAAACCCAAGAGACCCAGTACTTC. Protein: CASSPFGETQETQYF.

This clone is a singleton in its sample. The chain is built from TRBV27 and TRBJ1-5; TRBD1 might be the D (6 bases). This CDR3 comprises 12 residues. V lost 4 bases and J 7 bases, leaving 8 bases between the germline ends. Germline CDR1 and CDR2: MNHEY and SMNVEV (reference sequence). This CDR3 reads CASSSGVQPQHF. The CDR3 region has the DNA TGTGCCAGCAGTTCAGGGGTACAGCCCCAGCATTTT.

This clone was recorded once. The V call is TRBV10-3, the J call TRBJ2-1; the D is unclear. Per germline, CDR1 ENHRY and CDR2 SYGVKD. The CDR3 has 13 amino acids. V lost 6 bases and J 7 bases, leaving 13 bases between the germline ends. The CDR3 is CAISALLGNEQFF. The DNA of the CDR3 is TGTGCCATCAGCGCTCTTCTAGGGAATGAGCAGTTCTTC.

The chain links TRBV29-1 to TRBJ1-1; a possible D gene is TRBD1 (6 bases). The V gene lost 3 bases and the J gene lost 1 base, with 18 bases spanning the gap. The CDR3 totals 16 residues. Per germline, CDR1 SQVTM and CDR2 ANQGSEA. CDR3 nucleotides: TGCAGCGTTGATACCGGGGGCGGGTTCAAGAACACTGAAGCTTTCTTT. It specifies CSVDTGGGFKNTEAFF.

The V and J genes are TRBV11-2 and TRBJ2-1; TRBD2 matches 7 bases. Losses at the gene ends were 5 bases for V and 5 bases for J; bases not matched to a gene: 9. The CDR3 length is 15 residues. Germline CDR1 is SGHAT and CDR2 is FQNNGV. The CDR3 DNA is TGTGCCAGCAGCCCGATGACGGGACTAAACAATGAGCAGTTCTTC. This sequence encodes CASSPMTGLNNEQFF.

This chain connects TRBV18 to TRBJ1-5; D gene uncertain. The CDR3 is 12 amino acids. The germline V gene encodes CDR1 KGHSH and CDR2 LQKENI. The V end was cut by 2 bases, the J end by 7 bases, with 6 bases between. The CDR3 DNA follows: TGTGCCAGCTCACCAAATGGCCAGCCCCAGCATTTT. The encoded protein is CASSPNGQPQHF.

The chain has TRBV30 and TRBJ1-6, with unresolved D. CDR3 length equals 15 residues. Trimming left V 3 bases short and J 5 bases short, with 14 bases between. Germline lookup yields CDR1 GTSNPN and CDR2 SVGIG (reference sequence). Here the CDR3 DNA reads TGTGCCTGGAGGTACGGGGTAATCGATAATTCACCCCTCCACTTT. It codes for CAWRYGVIDNSPLHF.

CDR3 DNA: TGCGCCAGCAGCTTGGCCGGGGGCCAAGAGACCCAGTACTTC. Its protein product is CASSLAGGQETQYF. The J gene is TRBJ2-5, the V gene TRBV5-1; D possibly corresponds to TRBD2 (6 bases). The CDR3 totals 14 residues. Germline V CDR1 and CDR2: SGHRS, YFSETQ. With 0 bases removed from V and 1 base from J, the gap between germline ends came to 7 bases. The full variable domain, rest sourced from reference TRBV5-1 and TRBJ2-5, is KAGVTQTPRYLIKTRGQQVTLSCSPISGHRSVSWYQQTPGQGLQFLFEYFSETQRNKGNFPGRFSGRQFSNSRSEMNVSTLELGDSALYLCASSLAGGQETQYFGPGTRLLVL.

This chain joins TRBV30 and TRBJ1-2, with unresolved D. The V end lost 0 bases, the J end lost 9 bases, and 8 bases lay between the germline ends. The CDR3 covers 11 residues. Germline CDR1 GTSNPN, CDR2 SVGIG (reference sequence). The chain's CDR3 is CAWSVPGSYTF. The CDR3 bases are TGTGCCTGGAGTGTCCCAGGTAGCTACACCTTC.

This clone was counted once. This rearrangement joins TRBV6-1 to TRBJ2-7; 7 bases agree with TRBD1. The CDR3 extends over 14 amino acids. From germline, CDR1 is MNHNS and CDR2 SASEGT. Trimming removed 6 bases from V and 4 bases from J; junction bases left unmatched: 9. CDR3 nucleotides: TGTGCCAGCAGCACCGGGACAGCCAAGTACGAGCAGTACTTC. Its protein product is CASSTGTAKYEQYF.

The chain has TRBV11-3 and TRBJ2-1; no clear D gene. Between the trimmed V and J ends, which lost 1 base and 0 bases, there was a span of 7 bases. The germline V gene encodes CDR1 SGHNT and CDR2 YENEEA. CDR3 length equals 15 residues. CDR3 in DNA: TGTGCCAGCAGCTTAGCTGGGCCCTCCTACAATGAGCAGTTCTTC. Translating gives CASSLAGPSYNEQFF.

This sequence joins TRBV5-8 and TRBJ1-1, with D tentatively TRBD1 (6 bases). Per the germline V gene, CDR1 is SGHTS and CDR2 is YDEGEE. V was pared by 4 bases and J by 2 bases, with 12 bases between. This CDR3 is built from 14 residues. CDR3 nucleotide sequence: TGTGCCAGCAGCCCGGGACATCGAAACACTGAAGCTTTCTTT. This sequence encodes CASSPGHRNTEAFF.

The chain has TRBV11-2 and TRBJ2-1; 15 nucleotides match TRBD2. The CDR3 covers 19 residues. The germline V gene encodes CDR1 SGHAT and CDR2 FQNNGV. V shed 5 bases, J shed 1 base, and the junction held 9 bases outside the gene matches. The CDR3: CASSPGPGLAGGSYNEQFF. CDR3 sequence (DNA): TGTGCCAGCAGCCCCGGGCCGGGACTAGCGGGAGGATCCTACAATGAGCAGTTCTTC.

The gene calls are TRBV7-3 and TRBJ2-7; D gene unclear. V gave up 6 bases and J gave up 0 bases, with 12 bases separating them. The length of the CDR3 is 14 residues. Germline CDR1 SGHTA, CDR2 FQGTGA. This CDR3 is CASRQDPSSYEQYF. In nucleotides, the CDR3 is TGTGCCAGCAGGCAGGACCCTAGCTCCTACGAGCAGTACTTC.

The rearrangement links TRBV18 to TRBJ2-3; 7 bases fit TRBD2. Germline CDR1 is KGHSH and CDR2 is LQKENI. There are 14 residues in the CDR3. V shed 6 bases and J 5 bases; nucleotides not matched to a gene: 8. CDR3 amino acids: CASSRAGEGDTQYF. CDR3 DNA sequence: TGTGCCAGCTCCCGGGCGGGAGAGGGAGATACGCAGTATTTT.

V and J are TRBV4-1 and TRBJ1-1; D perhaps matches TRBD1 (6 bases). Trimming removed 5 bases at V and 4 bases at J, with 11 bases between. Germline V gives CDR1 MGHRA, CDR2 YSYEKL. The CDR3 is 13 amino acids. The CDR3 spells CASSRGVGTEAFF. The CDR3 bases are TGCGCCAGCAGCAGGGGGGTCGGCACTGAAGCTTTCTTT.

This chain connects TRBV5-1 to TRBJ1-2, with 9 nucleotides matching TRBD1. Germline V gene sequence: CDR1 SGHRS, CDR2 YFSETQ. Trimming cost V 5 bases and J 4 bases; bases outside gene matches: 9. This CDR3 has 15 residues. The CDR3 region has the DNA TGCGCCAGCAGACCTCCGGGACAGGGATTCTATGGCTACACCTTC. Its translation is CASRPPGQGFYGYTF.

This clone has a single count. This rearrangement joins TRBV15 to TRBJ2-5, with 9 nucleotides matching TRBD2. V was clipped by 5 bases and J by 7 bases; unmatched bases: 11. Germline V gives CDR1 LNHNV, CDR2 YYDKDF (reference sequence). CDR3 length: 15 amino acids. CDR3 DNA: TGTGCCACCAGCGTGAGGCGGGAGGGCCTGGGGACCCAGTACTTC. It encodes CATSVRREGLGTQYF.

The chain recombines TRBV12-5 with TRBJ2-7; TRBD1 or TRBD2 may be the D gene (5 bases each). This CDR3 comprises 13 residues. Germline CDR1 is LGHNT and CDR2 is FRNRAP. The V gene lost 2 bases and the J gene lost 6 bases, with 11 bases spanning the gap. The CDR3 sequence: CASGLYGGGEQYF. The CDR3 DNA is TGTGCTAGTGGTTTGTACGGTGGGGGCGAGCAGTACTTC.

The rearrangement links TRBV6-6 to TRBJ2-7; TRBD2 might be the D (6 bases). Germline loops: CDR1 MNHNY, CDR2 SVGAGI (reference sequence). The V and J ends lost 3 bases and 3 bases respectively, with 12 bases between them. The CDR3 loop spans 14 amino acids. CDR3 DNA: TGTGCCAGCAGTTATCGGGCGGGAAACTACGAGCAGTACTTC. This gives the protein CASSYRAGNYEQYF.

The chain uses TRBV9 and TRBJ1-6; D is uncertain. The V and J ends lost 4 bases and 7 bases respectively, with 12 bases between them. Germline V gene sequence: CDR1 SGDLS, CDR2 YYNGEE. There are 14 residues in the CDR3. The CDR3 protein is CASSTRALNSPLHF. For the CDR3, the DNA is TGTGCCAGCAGCACCCGGGCCCTGAATTCACCCCTCCACTTT.

The rearrangement joins TRBV30 to TRBJ1-4; weak D call: TRBD1 (6 bases). Trimming removed 4 bases from V and 7 bases from J, with 16 bases in between. There are 14 residues in the CDR3. The germline V gene encodes CDR1 GTSNPN and CDR2 SVGIG (reference sequence). This chain's CDR3 is CAWNSGHRGEKLFF. CDR3 sequence (DNA): TGTGCCTGGAACTCGGGACATCGGGGTGAAAAACTGTTTTTT. Together with reference TRBV30 and TRBJ1-4, the CDR3 gives the full variable domain: SQTIHQWPATLVQPVGSPLSLECTVEGTSNPNLYWYRQAAGRGLQLLFYSVGIGQISSEVPQNLSASRPQDRQFILSSKKLLLSDSGFYLCAWNSGHRGEKLFFGSGTQLSVL.